This paragraph reports one TCR beta chain. Assay used: immunoSEQ multiplex PCR; TCRdb lists only in-frame clones, some missing. The sample lists some 50,000 clones, 90% seen once, with 1.3% to 1.5% in the top ten. The data originate from a study of T cell changes during pregnancy in multiple sclerosis. Trimming took 6 bases from V and 7 from J, leaving 16 bases between them. The CDR3 totals 14 residues. Per germline, CDR1 LNHDA and CDR2 SQIVND (reference sequence). The chain is built from TRBV19 and TRBJ2-1; tentatively, D is TRBD1 (6 bases). The sample here was peripheral blood, taken in the first trimester of pregnancy. This receptor was obtained from a female donor in good health, enrolled as a control in a pregnancy study. CDR3 residues: CASRPQGPRNEQFF. The CDR3 bases are TGTGCCAGTAGGCCTCAGGGGCCCCGAAATGAGCAGTTCTTC.